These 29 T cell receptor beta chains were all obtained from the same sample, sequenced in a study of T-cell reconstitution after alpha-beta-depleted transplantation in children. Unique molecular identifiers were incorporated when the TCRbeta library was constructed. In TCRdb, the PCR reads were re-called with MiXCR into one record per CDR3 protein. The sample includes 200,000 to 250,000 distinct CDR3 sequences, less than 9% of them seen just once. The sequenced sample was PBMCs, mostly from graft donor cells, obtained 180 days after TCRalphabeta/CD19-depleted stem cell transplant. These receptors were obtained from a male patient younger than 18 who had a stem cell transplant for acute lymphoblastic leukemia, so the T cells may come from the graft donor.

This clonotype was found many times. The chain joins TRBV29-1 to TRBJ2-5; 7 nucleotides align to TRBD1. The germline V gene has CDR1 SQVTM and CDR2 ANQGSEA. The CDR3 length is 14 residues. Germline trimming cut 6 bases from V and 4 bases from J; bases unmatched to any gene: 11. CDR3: CSVPPWTGRETQYF. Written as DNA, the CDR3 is TGCAGCGTCCCTCCCTGGACAGGTAGAGAGACCCAGTACTTC.

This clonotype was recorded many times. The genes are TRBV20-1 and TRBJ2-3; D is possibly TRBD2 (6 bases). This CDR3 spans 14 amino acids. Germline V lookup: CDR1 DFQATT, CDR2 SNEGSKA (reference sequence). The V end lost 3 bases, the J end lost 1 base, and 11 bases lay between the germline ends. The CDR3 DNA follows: TGCAGTGCTAGTTCGGGGACTGGCACAGATACGCAGTATTTT. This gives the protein CSASSGTGTDTQYF.

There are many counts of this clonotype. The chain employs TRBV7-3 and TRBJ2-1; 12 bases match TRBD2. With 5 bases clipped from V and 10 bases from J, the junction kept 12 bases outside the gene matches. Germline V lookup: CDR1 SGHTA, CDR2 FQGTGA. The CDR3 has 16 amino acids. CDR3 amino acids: CASSPVTSGRRGEQFF. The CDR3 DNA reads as TGTGCCAGCAGCCCTGTAACTAGCGGGAGGCGAGGGGAGCAGTTCTTC.

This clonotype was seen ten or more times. This CDR3 is CASSHPTSGSTDTQYF. Here the CDR3 DNA reads TGTGCCAGCAGCCATCCTACTAGCGGGAGTACAGATACGCAGTATTTT. V is TRBV13 and J is TRBJ2-3; 11 bases align to TRBD2. With V trimmed by 5 bases and J by 3 bases, 7 bases remained unmatched. The CDR3 extends over 16 amino acids. Germline V gene sequence: CDR1 PRHDT, CDR2 FYEKMQ (reference sequence).

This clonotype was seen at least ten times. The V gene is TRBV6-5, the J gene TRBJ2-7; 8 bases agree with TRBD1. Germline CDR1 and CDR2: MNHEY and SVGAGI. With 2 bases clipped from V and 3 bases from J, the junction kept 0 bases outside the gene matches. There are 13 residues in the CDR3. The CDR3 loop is CASSYTGGYEQYF. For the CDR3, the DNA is TGTGCCAGCAGTTACACAGGGGGCTACGAGCAGTACTTC.

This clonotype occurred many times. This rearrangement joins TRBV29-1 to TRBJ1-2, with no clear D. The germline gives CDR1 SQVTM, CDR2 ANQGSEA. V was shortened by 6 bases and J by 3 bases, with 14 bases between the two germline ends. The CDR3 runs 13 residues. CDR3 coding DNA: TGCAGCGTCCGGGAGGGCATCTACTATGGCTACACCTTC. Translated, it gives CSVREGIYYGYTF.

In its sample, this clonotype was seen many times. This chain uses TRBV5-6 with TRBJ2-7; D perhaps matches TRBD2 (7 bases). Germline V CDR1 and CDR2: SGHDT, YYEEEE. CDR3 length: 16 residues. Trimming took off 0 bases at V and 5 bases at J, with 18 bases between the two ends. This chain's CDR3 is CASSLGWGGHQNEQYF. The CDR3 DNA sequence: TGTGCCAGCAGCTTGGGTTGGGGGGGCCATCAGAACGAGCAGTACTTC.

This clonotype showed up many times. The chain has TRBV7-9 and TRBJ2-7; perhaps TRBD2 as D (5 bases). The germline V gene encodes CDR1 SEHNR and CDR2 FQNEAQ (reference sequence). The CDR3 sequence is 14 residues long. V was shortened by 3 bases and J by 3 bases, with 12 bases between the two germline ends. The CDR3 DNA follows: TGTGCCAGCAGCTTTATAGGAGGTTTCTACGAGCAGTACTTC. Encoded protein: CASSFIGGFYEQYF. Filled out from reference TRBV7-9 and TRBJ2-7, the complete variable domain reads DTGVSQNPRHKITKRGQNVTFRCDPISEHNRLYWYRQTLGQGPEFLTYFQNEAQLEKSRLLSDRFSAERPKGSFSTLEIQRTEQGDSAMYLCASSFIGGFYEQYFGPGTRLTVT.

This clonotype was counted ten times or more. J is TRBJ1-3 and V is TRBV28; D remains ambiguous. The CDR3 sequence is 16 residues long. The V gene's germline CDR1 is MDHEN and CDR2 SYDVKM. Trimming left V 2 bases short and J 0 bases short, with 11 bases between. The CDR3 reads CASSLAYLSSGNTIYF. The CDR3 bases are TGTGCCAGCAGTTTAGCGTACCTGAGCTCTGGAAACACCATATATTTT.

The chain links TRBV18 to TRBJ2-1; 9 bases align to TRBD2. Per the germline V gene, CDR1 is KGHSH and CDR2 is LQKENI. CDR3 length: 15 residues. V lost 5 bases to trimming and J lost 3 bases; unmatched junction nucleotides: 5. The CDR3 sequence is CASSTVAGVYNEQFF. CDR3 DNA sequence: TGTGCCAGCTCAACCGTAGCGGGAGTCTACAATGAGCAGTTCTTC.

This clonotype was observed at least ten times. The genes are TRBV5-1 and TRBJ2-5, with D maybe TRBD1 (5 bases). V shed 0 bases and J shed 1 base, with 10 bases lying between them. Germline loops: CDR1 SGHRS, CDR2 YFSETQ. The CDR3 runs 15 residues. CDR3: CASSLEGVPQETQYF. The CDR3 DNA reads TGCGCCAGCAGCTTGGAAGGGGTCCCCCAAGAGACCCAGTACTTC.

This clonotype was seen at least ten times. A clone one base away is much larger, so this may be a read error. The chain's CDR3 is CASRGECYTF. DNA for the CDR3: TGTGCCAGCAGAGGGGAATGCTACACCTTC. V and J are TRBV6-5 and TRBJ1-2, with D possibly being TRBD1 (5 bases). This CDR3 is 10 amino acids long. Deletions cut 6 bases from V and 9 bases from J, with 8 bases between. Germline CDR1 reads MNHEY; CDR2 reads SVGAGI.

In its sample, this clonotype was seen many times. The CDR3: CASSSRTAIPYEQYF. The CDR3, as DNA: TGTGCCAGCAGTTCCCGGACGGCTATTCCCTACGAGCAGTACTTC. The V and J genes are TRBV6-5 and TRBJ2-7; D gene uncertain. Germline loops: CDR1 MNHEY, CDR2 SVGAGI. V was shortened by 4 bases and J by 2 bases, with 15 bases between the two germline ends. CDR3 length: 15 amino acids.

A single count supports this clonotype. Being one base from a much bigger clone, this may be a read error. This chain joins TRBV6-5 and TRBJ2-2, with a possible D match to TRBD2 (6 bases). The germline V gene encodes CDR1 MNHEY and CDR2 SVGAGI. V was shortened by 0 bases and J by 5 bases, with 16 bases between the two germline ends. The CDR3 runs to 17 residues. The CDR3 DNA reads TGTGCCAGCAGTTACTCCTCCGGGACTCGCGCGACCGGGGAGCTGTTTTTT. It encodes CASSYSSGTRATGELFF.

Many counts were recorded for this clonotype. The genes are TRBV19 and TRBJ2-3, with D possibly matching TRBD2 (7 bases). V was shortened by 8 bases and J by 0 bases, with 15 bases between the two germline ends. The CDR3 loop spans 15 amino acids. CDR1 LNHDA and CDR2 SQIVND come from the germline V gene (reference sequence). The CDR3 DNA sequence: TGTGCCAGTGGCCCCGGGGGGCCCAGCACAGATACGCAGTATTTT. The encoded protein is CASGPGGPSTDTQYF.

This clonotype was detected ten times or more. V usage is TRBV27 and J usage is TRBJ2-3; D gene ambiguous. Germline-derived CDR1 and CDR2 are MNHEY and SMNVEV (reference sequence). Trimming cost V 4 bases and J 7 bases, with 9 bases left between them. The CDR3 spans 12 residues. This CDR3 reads CASSSPRNTQYF. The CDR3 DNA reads TGTGCCAGCAGTTCCCCGAGAAATACGCAGTATTTT.

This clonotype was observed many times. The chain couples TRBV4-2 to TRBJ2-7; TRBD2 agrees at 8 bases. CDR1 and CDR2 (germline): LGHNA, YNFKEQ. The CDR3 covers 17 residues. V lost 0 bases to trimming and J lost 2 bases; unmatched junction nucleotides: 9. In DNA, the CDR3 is TGTGCCAGCAGCCAAGATGGAAGCGGGAGAGGGGCCTACGAGCAGTACTTC. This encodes CASSQDGSGRGAYEQYF.

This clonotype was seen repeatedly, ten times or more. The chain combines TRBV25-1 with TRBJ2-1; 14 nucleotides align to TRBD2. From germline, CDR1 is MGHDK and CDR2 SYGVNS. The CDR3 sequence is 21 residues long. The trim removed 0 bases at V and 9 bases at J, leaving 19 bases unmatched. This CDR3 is CASSEYRGDSGLAGVASEQFF. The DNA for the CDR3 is TGTGCCAGCAGTGAATATAGGGGGGACTCGGGACTAGCGGGAGTTGCTAGTGAGCAGTTCTTC. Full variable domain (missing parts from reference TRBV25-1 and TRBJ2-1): EADIYQTPRYLVIGTGKKITLECSQTMGHDKMYWYQQDPGMELHLIHYSYGVNSTEKGDLSSESTVSRIRTEHFPLTLESARPSHTSQYLCASSEYRGDSGLAGVASEQFFGPGTRLTVL.

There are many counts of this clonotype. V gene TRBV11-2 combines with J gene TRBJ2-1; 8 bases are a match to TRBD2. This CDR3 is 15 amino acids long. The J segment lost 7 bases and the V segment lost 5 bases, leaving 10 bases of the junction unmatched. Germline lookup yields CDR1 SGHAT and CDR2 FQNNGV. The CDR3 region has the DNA TGTGCCAGCAGCACCTTAGCGGGACGTCTAAATGAGCAGTTCTTC. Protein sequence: CASSTLAGRLNEQFF.

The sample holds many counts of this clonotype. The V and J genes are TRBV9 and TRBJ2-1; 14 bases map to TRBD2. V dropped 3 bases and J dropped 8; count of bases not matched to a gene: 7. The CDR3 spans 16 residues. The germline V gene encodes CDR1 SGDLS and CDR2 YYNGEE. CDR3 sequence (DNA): TGTGCCAGCAGCGGCAGACTAGCGGGGGGGCCCTATGAGCAGTTCTTC. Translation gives CASSGRLAGGPYEQFF. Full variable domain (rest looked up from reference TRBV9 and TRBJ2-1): DSGVTQTPKHLITATGQRVTLRCSPRSGDLSVYWYQQSLDQGLQFLIQYYNGEERAKGNILERFSAQQFPDLHSELNLSSLELGDSALYFCASSGRLAGGPYEQFFGPGTRLTVL.

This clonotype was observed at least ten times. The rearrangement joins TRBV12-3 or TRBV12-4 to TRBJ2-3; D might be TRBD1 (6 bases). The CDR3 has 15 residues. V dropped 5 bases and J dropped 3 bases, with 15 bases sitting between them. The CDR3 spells CASSLSYRETDTQYF. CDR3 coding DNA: TGTGCCAGCAGTCTCTCCTACAGGGAAACAGATACGCAGTATTTT.

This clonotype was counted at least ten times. CDR3 loop: CASNRVGYEQYF. The CDR3 region has the DNA TGTGCCAGCAACAGGGTTGGATACGAGCAGTACTTC. The chain recombines TRBV12-3 or TRBV12-4 with TRBJ2-7; D possibly corresponds to TRBD1 (6 bases). V was trimmed by 7 bases and J by 4 bases, leaving 11 bases between them. The CDR3 spans 12 residues.

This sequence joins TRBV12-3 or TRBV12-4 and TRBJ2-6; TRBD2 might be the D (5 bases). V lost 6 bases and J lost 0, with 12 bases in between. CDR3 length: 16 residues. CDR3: CASRFGVNSGANVLTF. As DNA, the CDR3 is TGTGCCAGCAGATTCGGGGTGAACTCTGGGGCCAACGTCCTGACTTTC.

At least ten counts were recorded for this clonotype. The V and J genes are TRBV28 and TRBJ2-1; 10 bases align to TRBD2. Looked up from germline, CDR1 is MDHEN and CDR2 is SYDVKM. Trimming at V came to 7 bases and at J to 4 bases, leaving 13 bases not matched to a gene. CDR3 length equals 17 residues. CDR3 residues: CASTPWLAGVVYNEQFF. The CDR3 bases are TGTGCCAGCACCCCATGGCTAGCGGGAGTTGTTTACAATGAGCAGTTCTTC.

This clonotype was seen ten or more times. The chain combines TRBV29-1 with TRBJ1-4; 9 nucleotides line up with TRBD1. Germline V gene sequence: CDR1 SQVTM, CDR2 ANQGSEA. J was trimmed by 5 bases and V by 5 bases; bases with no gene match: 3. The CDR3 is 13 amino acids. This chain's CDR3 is CSVTGTGNEKLFF. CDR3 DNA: TGCAGCGTTACCGGGACAGGGAATGAAAAACTGTTTTTT.

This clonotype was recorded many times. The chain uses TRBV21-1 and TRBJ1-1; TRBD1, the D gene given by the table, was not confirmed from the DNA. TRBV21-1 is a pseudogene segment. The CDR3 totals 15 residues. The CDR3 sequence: CASSTLTRENTEAFF. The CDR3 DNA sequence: TGTGCCAGCAGCACGTTGACCAGGGAGAACACTGAAGCTTTCTTT.

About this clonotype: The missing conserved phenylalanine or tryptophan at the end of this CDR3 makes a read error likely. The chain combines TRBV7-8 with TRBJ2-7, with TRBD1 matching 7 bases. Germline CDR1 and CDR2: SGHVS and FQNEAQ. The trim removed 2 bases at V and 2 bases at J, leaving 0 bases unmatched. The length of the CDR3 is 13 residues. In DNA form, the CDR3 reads TGTGCCAGCAGCTTAAGGGGGCCCTACGAGCAGTACTCC. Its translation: CASSLRGPYEQYS.

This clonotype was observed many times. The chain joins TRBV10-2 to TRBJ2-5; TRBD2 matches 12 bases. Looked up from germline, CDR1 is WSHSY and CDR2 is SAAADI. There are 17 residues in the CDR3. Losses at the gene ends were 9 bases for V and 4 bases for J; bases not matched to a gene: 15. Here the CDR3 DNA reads TGCGCCAGTGCTACAGTGACTAGCGGGAGAGGAAGAGAGACCCAGTACTTC. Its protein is CASATVTSGRGRETQYF.

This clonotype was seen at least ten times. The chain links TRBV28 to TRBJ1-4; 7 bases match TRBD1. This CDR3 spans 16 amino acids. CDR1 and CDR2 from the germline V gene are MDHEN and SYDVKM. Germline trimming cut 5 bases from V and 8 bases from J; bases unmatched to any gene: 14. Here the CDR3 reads CASSLSSDRVNEKLFF. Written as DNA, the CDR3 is TGTGCCAGCAGTCTTTCCTCCGACAGGGTTAACGAAAAACTGTTTTTT. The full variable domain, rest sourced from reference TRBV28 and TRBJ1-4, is DVKVTQSSRYLVKRTGEKVFLECVQDMDHENMFWYRQDPGLGLRLIYFSYDVKMKEKGDIPEGYSVSREKKERFSLILESASTNQTSMYLCASSLSSDRVNEKLFFGSGTQLSVL.